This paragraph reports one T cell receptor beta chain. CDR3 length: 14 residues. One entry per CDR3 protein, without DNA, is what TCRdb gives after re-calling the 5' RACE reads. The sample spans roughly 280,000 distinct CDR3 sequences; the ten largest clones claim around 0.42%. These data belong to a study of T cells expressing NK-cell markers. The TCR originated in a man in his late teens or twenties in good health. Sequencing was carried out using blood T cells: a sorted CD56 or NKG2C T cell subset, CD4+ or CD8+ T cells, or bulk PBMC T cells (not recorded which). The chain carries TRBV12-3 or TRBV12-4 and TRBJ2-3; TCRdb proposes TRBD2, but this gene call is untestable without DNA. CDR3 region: CASSFRDLRDTQYF.